This entry concerns a single T cell receptor beta chain. The entry originates in a study of T-cell memory formation after mild COVID-19. Germline V gives CDR1 SGHRS, CDR2 YFSETQ. The CDR3 consists of 13 residues. V lost 0 bases and J lost 6, with 9 bases in between. Each CDR3 protein gets one entry after TCRdb re-called the 5' RACE reads with MiXCR. The profile shows 110,000 to 150,000 distinct CDR3 sequences, about 25% of them singletons. Material for sequencing was PBMCs or a T cell subset sorted from them (not recorded which). The rearrangement links TRBV5-1 to TRBJ1-1; D not resolved. This sequence originates from an adult woman who had mild COVID-19 (a few samples of this study predate the infection). Cell type and time point are not known. As DNA, the CDR3 is TGCGCCAGCAGCTTGGGATTTAGATCTGAAGCTTTCTTT. Amino acids: CASSLGFRSEAFF.